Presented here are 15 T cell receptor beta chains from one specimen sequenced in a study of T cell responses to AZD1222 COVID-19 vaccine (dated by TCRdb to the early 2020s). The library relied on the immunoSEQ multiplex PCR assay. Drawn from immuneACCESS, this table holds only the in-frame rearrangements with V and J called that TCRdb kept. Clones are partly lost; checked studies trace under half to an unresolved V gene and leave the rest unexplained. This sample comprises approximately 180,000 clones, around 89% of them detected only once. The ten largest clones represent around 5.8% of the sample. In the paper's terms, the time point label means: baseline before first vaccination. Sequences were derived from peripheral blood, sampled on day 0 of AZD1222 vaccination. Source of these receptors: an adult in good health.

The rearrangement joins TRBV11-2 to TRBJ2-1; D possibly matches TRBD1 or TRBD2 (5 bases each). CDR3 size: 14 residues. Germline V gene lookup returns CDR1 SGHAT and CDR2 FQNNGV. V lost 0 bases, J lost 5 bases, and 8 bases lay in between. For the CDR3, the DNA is TGTGCCAGCAGCTTAGATCGGGACCACAATGAGCAGTTCTTC. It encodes CASSLDRDHNEQFF. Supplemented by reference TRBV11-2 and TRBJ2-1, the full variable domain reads EAGVAQSPRYKIIEKRQSVAFWCNPISGHATLYWYQQILGQGPKLLIQFQNNGVVDDSQLPKDRFSAERLKGVDSTLKIQPAKLEDSAVYLCASSLDRDHNEQFFGPGTRLTVL.

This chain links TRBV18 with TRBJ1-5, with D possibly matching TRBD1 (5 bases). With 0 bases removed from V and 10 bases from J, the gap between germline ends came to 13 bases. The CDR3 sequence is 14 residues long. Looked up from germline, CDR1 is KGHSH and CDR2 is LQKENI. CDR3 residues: CASSPPSGTEPQHF. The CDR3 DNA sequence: TGTGCCAGCTCACCACCGTCAGGGACTGAACCCCAGCATTTT.

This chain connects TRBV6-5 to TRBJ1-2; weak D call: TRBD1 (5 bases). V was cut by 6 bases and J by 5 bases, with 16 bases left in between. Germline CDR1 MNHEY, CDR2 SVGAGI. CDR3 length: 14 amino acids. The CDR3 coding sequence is TGTGCCAGCAGCTCGTGGTCGGAGGGGTATGGCTACACCTTC. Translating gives CASSSWSEGYGYTF.

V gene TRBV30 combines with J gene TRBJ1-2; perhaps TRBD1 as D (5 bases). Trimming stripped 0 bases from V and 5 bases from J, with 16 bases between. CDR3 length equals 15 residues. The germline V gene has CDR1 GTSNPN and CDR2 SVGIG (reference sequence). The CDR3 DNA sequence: TGTGCCTGGAGTGTACGGGGACCGGGGGTTTATGGCTACACCTTC. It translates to CAWSVRGPGVYGYTF.

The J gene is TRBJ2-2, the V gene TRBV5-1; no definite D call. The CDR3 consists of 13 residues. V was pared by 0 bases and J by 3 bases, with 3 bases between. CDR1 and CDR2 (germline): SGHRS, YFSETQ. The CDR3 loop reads CASSLADTGELFF. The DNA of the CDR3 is TGCGCCAGCAGCTTGGCGGACACCGGGGAGCTGTTTTTT.

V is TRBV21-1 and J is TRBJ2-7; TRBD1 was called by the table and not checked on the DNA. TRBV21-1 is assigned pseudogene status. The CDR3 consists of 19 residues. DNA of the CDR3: TGTGCCAGCAGCCGGCCGGTGATAGGGGTGACCCCTGTCCCCTACGAGCAGTACTTC. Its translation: CASSRPVIGVTPVPYEQYF.

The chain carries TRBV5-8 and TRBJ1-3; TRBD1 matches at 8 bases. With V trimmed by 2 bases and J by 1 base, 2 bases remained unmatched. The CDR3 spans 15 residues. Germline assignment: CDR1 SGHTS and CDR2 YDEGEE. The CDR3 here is CASSLQGVSGNTIYF. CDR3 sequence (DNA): TGTGCCAGCAGCTTACAGGGGGTATCTGGAAACACCATATATTTT.

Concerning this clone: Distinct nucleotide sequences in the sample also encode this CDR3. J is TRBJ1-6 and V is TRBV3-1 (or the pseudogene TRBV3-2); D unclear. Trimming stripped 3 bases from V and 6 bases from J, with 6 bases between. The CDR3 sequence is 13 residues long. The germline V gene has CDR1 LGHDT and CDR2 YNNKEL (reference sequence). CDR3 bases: TGTGCCAGCAGCCAGGGTACTAATTCACCCCTCCACTTT. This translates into CASSQGTNSPLHF.

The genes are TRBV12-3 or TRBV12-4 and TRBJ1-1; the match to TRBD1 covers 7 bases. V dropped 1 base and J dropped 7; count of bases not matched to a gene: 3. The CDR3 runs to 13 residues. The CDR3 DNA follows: TGTGCCAGCAGTTTAGTGTGGGACAGTGAAGCTTTCTTT. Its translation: CASSLVWDSEAFF.

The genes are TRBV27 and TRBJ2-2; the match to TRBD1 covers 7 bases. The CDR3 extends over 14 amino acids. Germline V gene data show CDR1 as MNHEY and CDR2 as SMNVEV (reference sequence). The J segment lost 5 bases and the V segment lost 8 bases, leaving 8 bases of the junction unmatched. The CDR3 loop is CASGQTGWTGELFF. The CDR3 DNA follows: TGTGCCAGCGGTCAGACAGGGTGGACCGGGGAGCTGTTTTTT.

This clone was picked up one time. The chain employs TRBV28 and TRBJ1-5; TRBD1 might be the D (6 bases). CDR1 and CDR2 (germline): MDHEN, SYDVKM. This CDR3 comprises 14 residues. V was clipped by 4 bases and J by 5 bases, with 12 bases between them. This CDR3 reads CASSYLGGDQPQHF. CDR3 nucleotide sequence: TGTGCCAGCAGTTACCTAGGGGGAGATCAGCCCCAGCATTTT.

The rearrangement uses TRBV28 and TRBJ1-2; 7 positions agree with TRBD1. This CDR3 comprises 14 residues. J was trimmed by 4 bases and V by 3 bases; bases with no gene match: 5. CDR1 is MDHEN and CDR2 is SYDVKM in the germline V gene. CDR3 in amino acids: CASSFQAGGYGYTF. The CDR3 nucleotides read TGTGCCAGCAGTTTCCAGGCAGGGGGCTATGGCTACACCTTC.

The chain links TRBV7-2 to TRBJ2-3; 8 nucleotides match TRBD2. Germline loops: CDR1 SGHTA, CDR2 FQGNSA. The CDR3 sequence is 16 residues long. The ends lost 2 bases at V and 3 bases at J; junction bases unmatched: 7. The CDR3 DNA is TGTGCCAGCAGCTTAAGCGGGAGTGGGGTAACAGATACGCAGTATTTT. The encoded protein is CASSLSGSGVTDTQYF. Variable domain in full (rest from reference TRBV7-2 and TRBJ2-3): GAGVSQSPSNKVTEKGKDVELRCDPISGHTALYWYRQSLGQGLEFLIYFQGNSAPDKSGLPSDRFSAERTGGSVSTLTIQRTQQEDSAVYLCASSLSGSGVTDTQYFGPGTRLTVL.

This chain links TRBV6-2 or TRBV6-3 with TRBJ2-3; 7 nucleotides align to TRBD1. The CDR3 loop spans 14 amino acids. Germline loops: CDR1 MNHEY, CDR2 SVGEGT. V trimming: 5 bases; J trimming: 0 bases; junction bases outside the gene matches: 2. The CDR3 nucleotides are TGTGCCAGCAGTCGGACAGGTAGCACAGATACGCAGTATTTT. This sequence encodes CASSRTGSTDTQYF.

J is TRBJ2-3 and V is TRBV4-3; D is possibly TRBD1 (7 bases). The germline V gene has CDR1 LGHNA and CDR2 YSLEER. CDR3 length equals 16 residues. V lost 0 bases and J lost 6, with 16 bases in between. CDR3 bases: TGCGCCAGCAGCCAAGAGGAGGGGGCTAGTGTCGATACGCAGTATTTT. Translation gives CASSQEEGASVDTQYF.